Listed here is a single TCR beta chain. This entry belongs to a study of cytomegalovirus exposure and HLA in healthy donors. In germline, CDR1 is SQVTM, CDR2 ANQGSEA. Trimming took off 8 bases at V and 5 bases at J, with 13 bases between the two ends. The CDR3 loop spans 11 amino acids. Everyone who donated was a healthy bone marrow donor. Researchers ran the PCR with 60 Vbeta and 13 Jbeta primers. Using immunoSEQ multiplex PCR, the repertoire was profiled, and TCRdb retains in-frame clones only, with some absent. Altogether 200,000 to 250,000 clones are present, 82% being singletons, with the ten largest covering roughly 2.5%.

The sample was PBMCs. The clonotype comes from a woman in her forties in good health and CMV-seronegative. The chain has TRBV29-1 and TRBJ2-7, with D tentatively TRBD1 (5 bases). The CDR3 DNA sequence: TGCAGCTACAAGGGGCACCACGAGCAGTACTTC. This translates into CSYKGHHEQYF.